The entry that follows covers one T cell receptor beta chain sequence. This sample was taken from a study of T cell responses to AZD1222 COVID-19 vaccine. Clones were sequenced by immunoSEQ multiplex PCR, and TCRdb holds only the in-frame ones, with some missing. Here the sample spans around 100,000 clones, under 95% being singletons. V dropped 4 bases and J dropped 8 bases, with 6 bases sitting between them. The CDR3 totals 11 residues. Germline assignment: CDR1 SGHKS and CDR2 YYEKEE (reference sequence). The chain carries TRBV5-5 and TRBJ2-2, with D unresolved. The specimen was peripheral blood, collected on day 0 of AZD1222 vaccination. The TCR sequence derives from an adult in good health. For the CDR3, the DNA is TGTGCCAGCAGCCAGACGGGGGAGCTGTTTTTT. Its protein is CASSQTGELFF.